Listed below are T cell receptor beta chains from one sample, sequenced in a study of OX40 agonist ivuxolimab in advanced cancers. Some clones are missing from TCRdb's copy, which holds only in-frame ones; the method was immunoSEQ multiplex PCR. The sample holds approximately 60,000 clones, over 80% seen once. The specimen comprised CD4+ or CD8+ T cells sorted from blood, sampled in a trial of the OX40 agonist ivuxolimab. The receptors come from an adult with an advanced solid tumor such as melanoma, head and neck, liver or kidney cancer. CDR3s leave out the opening cysteine and the closing phenylalanine or tryptophan. The order of the fields is CDR3 protein, V gene.

cdr3_aa: ASSQVVRAHSSNTEAF
v_call: TRBV4-3

cdr3_aa: ASRRGQGGQPQH
v_call: TRBV6-5

cdr3_aa: ASSAGTSGGDTQY
v_call: TRBV9

cdr3_aa: ASGVADSYNEQF
v_call: TRBV9

cdr3_aa: ASSLGTANQPQH
v_call: TRBV28

cdr3_aa: ASRRLARGDTQY
v_call: TRBV7-2

cdr3_aa: ASSTGQGSEKLF
v_call: TRBV5-1

cdr3_aa: ASRNQGPGANVLT
v_call: TRBV28

cdr3_aa: SVRVAVNTEAF
v_call: TRBV29-1

cdr3_aa: ASSIASGSTYEQY
v_call: TRBV19

cdr3_aa: ASSSGPEEQY
v_call: TRBV6-6

cdr3_aa: ASSLAIWYYYSNQPQH
v_call: TRBV11-2

cdr3_aa: ASSPGRNYGYT
v_call: TRBV6-5

cdr3_aa: ASSPQLAGANTGELF
v_call: TRBV18

cdr3_aa: AWRPKGLVSYNEQF
v_call: TRBV30

cdr3_aa: ASSAVEGPQH
v_call: TRBV2